What follows is one T cell receptor beta chain and its context. This clone's antigen is unknown. One base away there is no much larger clone; base qualities are not given. The germline ends are 9 bases apart after V is trimmed by 6 bases and J by 4 bases. The CDR3 spans 12 residues, from the cysteine through the phenylalanine. The DNA shown is the 36-base CDR3, in frame from base 1. Taken with the paper, the label for time point translates to: baseline before first vaccination. The vaccinee samples were drawn from two UK trials, COV001 and COV002, one of which was a single-blind randomized controlled phase 2/3 trial testing AZD1222 (ChAdOx1 nCoV-19) in healthy adults. For TCRbeta chain sequencing, PBMC samples from trial participants were taken at day 0 and at day 28 after the second dose. This entry is derived from a study of T cell responses to AZD1222 COVID-19 vaccine (dated by TCRdb to the early 2020s). Study-level background: AZD1222 recipients with second doses at about 4 weeks or about 12 weeks were pooled, because spike-specific TCR depth and breadth did not differ between schedules. Enrollment into the trials was organized by age into subgroups of 18-55, 56-69 and 70-plus years, and those subgroups contained roughly 140, 27 and 60 TCR-sequenced participants, respectively. A total of about 230 trial participants underwent TCR sequencing, of whom roughly 210 received two doses of AZD1222 and around 25 received two doses of the MenACWY control vaccine.

Broader findings and caveats from the paper: A significant rise in spike-specific TCR breadth and depth was observed after two AZD1222 doses relative to day 0 and relative to MenACWY recipients. Because no samples from the day 14 peak response were available, repertoires could be characterized only after the peak T cell response. The 56-69-year group was small, and its depth increase did not reach significance, likely because of low power. Conclusions about previously exposed vaccinees are limited, since just 5 to 7 AZD1222 recipients were seropositive for SARS-CoV-2 at baseline. Participants were mostly white British, with more females than males. The authors suggested clonal diversity may have been underestimated. The whole spike protein was spanned by vaccine-associated CD4 TCRs, and dominant responses were seen in regions 160-218 and 743-854. Nearly half of unique spike-specific TCRs reportedly recognized epitopes outside regions mutated in the B.1.351 and B.1.1.7 variants.

The CDR3 regions of human TCRbeta chains were analyzed by immunosequencing. Under the source paper's analysis protocol: Repertoire TCRs were checked for matches against a reference library of SARS-CoV-2-specific TCRs that had been generated using the MIRA antigen-specificity platform. Breadth was defined as the fraction of unique TCRs that were SARS-CoV-2-associated, and depth was defined as the fraction of total T cells that were SARS-CoV-2-associated. Using the MIRA data, each spike-specific TCR was mapped to the spike region that the TCR reacts to and placed in a CD4 or CD8 class. Log10-transformed breadth and depth values were compared by one-way ANOVA with Sidak's multiple comparisons tests. Here the immuneACCESS table is served through TCRdb, limited to in-frame sequences with V and J called. Missing clones are a known gap in these copies; in checked studies unresolved V genes cover under half, and the rest lacks a known reason. Clone size and the V and J calls come from that table; the DNA yielded D and trimming. The sample table shows 180,000 or so clones, and less than 95% are seen once. About 0.6% of the sample is in the top ten clones.

This specimen was peripheral blood, taken on day 0 of AZD1222 vaccination. This receptor was identified in an adult in good health. The chain employs TRBV12-3 or TRBV12-4 and TRBJ1-2; a confident D gene designation cannot be given. The DNA reads TGTGCCAGCAGCTCACCCTTCTATGGCTACACCTTC. It specifies CASSSPFYGYTF.